Listed here are 22 T cell receptor beta chains from one sample, sequenced in a study of T cell clonotyping in hematopoietic cell transplantation. The data were produced by immunoSEQ multiplex PCR, yet TCRdb's version contains in-frame clones alone and is incomplete. Of 5,500 to 6,000 clones listed, more than 75% were seen once; the top ten hold around two fifths. Sequencing used peripheral blood mononuclear cells, obtained 100 days after allogeneic stem cell transplant. These receptors were obtained from a female patient aged 50-60 years who had an allogeneic stem cell transplant from a related donor, so the T cells may come from the graft donor. Some clones in this sample may be carry-over from other donors' samples.

The rearrangement joins TRBV28 to TRBJ1-3; D is uncertain. CDR1 and CDR2 from the germline V gene are MDHEN and SYDVKM. V lost 4 bases and J 0 bases, leaving 10 bases between the germline ends. The CDR3 is 15 residues long. For the CDR3, the DNA is TGTGCCAGCAGTTCCCTTACCCTCTCTGGAAACACCATATATTTT. Residues: CASSSLTLSGNTIYF.

A single count supports this clone. The V call is TRBV5-4, the J call TRBJ1-5; a weak D match, TRBD1 (5 bases). Trimming shortened V by 3 bases and J by 5 bases, and 12 bases separated the two germline ends. CDR3 length: 14 amino acids. Germline V lookup: CDR1 SGHNT, CDR2 YYREEE (reference sequence). The DNA for the CDR3 is TGTGCCAGCAGCTCCCAGGGTACCGATCAGCCCCAGCATTTT. Amino acids: CASSSQGTDQPQHF.

V gene TRBV6-6 combines with J gene TRBJ1-1; D gene uncertain. Per the germline V gene, CDR1 is MNHNY and CDR2 is SVGAGI (reference sequence). The CDR3 sequence is 12 residues long. The ends were cut back, 5 bases at V and 2 bases at J, with 6 bases in the middle. CDR3 protein: CASSRGNTEAFF. The CDR3, as DNA: TGTGCCAGCAGTCGGGGTAACACTGAAGCTTTCTTT.

The CDR3 DNA sequence: TGTGCCAGCAGCTTGCAGGGGGCGGGAAATGAAAAACTGTTTTTT. It specifies CASSLQGAGNEKLFF. The gene calls are TRBV5-6 and TRBJ1-4, with TRBD1 matching 8 bases. The germline CDR1 and CDR2 sequences are SGHDT and YYEEEE. CDR3 length equals 15 residues. V shed 1 base, J shed 5 bases, and the junction held 4 bases outside the gene matches.

The gene calls are TRBV5-4 and TRBJ1-1, with D possibly being TRBD1 (5 bases). V was pared by 2 bases and J by 0 bases, with 14 bases between. This CDR3 comprises 16 residues. Germline V lookup: CDR1 SGHNT, CDR2 YYREEE (reference sequence). This CDR3 is CASSFFLGTMNTEAFF. CDR3 nucleotide sequence: TGTGCCAGCAGCTTCTTTCTCGGGACTATGAACACTGAAGCTTTCTTT.

J is TRBJ2-7 and V is TRBV29-1, with TRBD1 matching 10 bases. Germline CDR1 reads SQVTM; CDR2 reads ANQGSEA. This CDR3 contains 13 residues. With V trimmed by 6 bases and J by 4 bases, 6 bases remained unmatched. CDR3 sequence (DNA): TGCAGCGTGGGGACAGGGGTTGGATACGAGCAGTACTTC. Translated, it gives CSVGTGVGYEQYF.

The V gene is TRBV29-1, the J gene TRBJ2-7; the match to TRBD1 covers 12 bases. Germline trimming cut 5 bases from V and 5 bases from J; bases unmatched to any gene: 7. The CDR3 is 14 residues long. Germline V lookup: CDR1 SQVTM, CDR2 ANQGSEA. CDR3 bases: TGCAGCGTTTTGGGGGGACAGGGGGCAGACGAGCAGTACTTC. It encodes CSVLGGQGADEQYF.

V usage is TRBV7-9 and J usage is TRBJ2-1; TRBD1 aligns across 7 bases. V was pared by 5 bases and J by 0 bases, with 7 bases of the junction left unmatched. The CDR3 is made up of 16 amino acids. CDR1 is SEHNR, CDR2 FQNEAQ, per germline (reference sequence). CDR3 nucleotides: TGTGCCAGCAGCCCGCCGGACAGGAGCTCCTACAATGAGCAGTTCTTC. It is translated as CASSPPDRSSYNEQFF.

The gene calls are TRBV19 and TRBJ1-5; 7 bases agree with TRBD1. The CDR3 loop spans 16 amino acids. The germline V gene encodes CDR1 LNHDA and CDR2 SQIVND (reference sequence). The V segment lost 0 bases and the J segment 5 bases; nucleotides outside the gene matches: 7. The DNA of the CDR3 is TGTGCCAGTAGTATAGAGGGCAGGGGGTCAGATCAGCCCCAGCATTTT. It specifies CASSIEGRGSDQPQHF.

CDR3 amino acids: CASSLQGRNTEAFF. The CDR3, as DNA: TGCGCCAGCAGCTTACAGGGGCGAAACACTGAAGCTTTCTTT. This chain joins TRBV5-1 and TRBJ1-1; 7 bases line up with TRBD1. CDR1 and CDR2 (germline): SGHRS, YFSETQ. CDR3 length: 14 amino acids. J lost 2 bases, V lost 2 bases, and 3 bases had no gene match.

V is TRBV9 and J is TRBJ2-7; the D gene is possibly TRBD2 (6 bases). Germline V gene data show CDR1 as SGDLS and CDR2 as YYNGEE. V was trimmed by 2 bases and J by 5 bases, leaving 11 bases between them. This CDR3 contains 13 residues. CDR3 in DNA: TGTGCCAGCAGCGTCGGAGGGGACGACGAGCAGTACTTC. The encoded protein is CASSVGGDDEQYF.

This clone came up a few times. V and J are TRBV7-9 and TRBJ1-6, with D possibly being TRBD1 (5 bases). Deletions cut 1 base from V and 13 bases from J, with 17 bases between. This CDR3 is built from 15 residues. CDR1 is SEHNR and CDR2 is FQNEAQ in the germline V gene (reference sequence). CDR3 nucleotides: TGTGCCAGCAGCTTAGACGGGGCCAATTCTAGGCCCCTCCACTTT. Translated: CASSLDGANSRPLHF.

Worth noting for this clone: Sequence at one end of the junction differs from germline and may be a read error. V usage is TRBV9 and J usage is TRBJ1-2, with a tentative D call TRBD1 (5 bases). CDR3 length equals 12 residues. CDR1 SGDLS and CDR2 YYNGEE come from the germline V gene. CDR3 coding DNA: TGTGCCAGCAGCCTCCGACAGCGGTACCCCTACTTC. It specifies CASSLRQRYPYF.

The chain couples TRBV27 to TRBJ2-5, with 8 positions matching TRBD2. This CDR3 spans 20 amino acids. Germline CDR1 reads MNHEY; CDR2 reads SMNVEV (reference sequence). With V trimmed by 3 bases and J by 4 bases, 22 bases remained unmatched. CDR3 amino acids: CASSFLPPGSGANTRETQYF. CDR3 sequence (DNA): TGTGCCAGCAGTTTCCTCCCCCCGGGTAGCGGGGCGAACACCAGAGAGACCCAGTACTTC.

Concerning this clone itself: The junction departs from the called germline gene at one end, perhaps through a read error. The chain has TRBV4-3 and TRBJ1-2; 8 nucleotides agree with TRBD1. Per germline, CDR1 LGHNA and CDR2 YSLEER. This CDR3 spans 14 amino acids. DNA for the CDR3: TGCGCCAGCAGCCAAGATCAGAGGTCGTTCCAGGGGGCATTC. Translated: CASSQDQRSFQGAF.

The chain has TRBV5-4 and TRBJ1-2, with TRBD1 identical over 7 bases. This CDR3 has 13 amino acids. Germline V gene sequence: CDR1 SGHNT, CDR2 YYREEE (reference sequence). Trimming cost V 3 bases and J 2 bases; bases outside gene matches: 1. CDR3 DNA sequence: TGTGCCAGCAGCTGGGGACAGAACTATGGCTACACCTTC. Translating it yields CASSWGQNYGYTF.

The CDR3 region has the DNA TGTGCCAGCAGAATGACGTGGGTTCACTATGGCTACACCTTC. Translating gives CASRMTWVHYGYTF. The chain couples TRBV27 to TRBJ1-2, with D unclear. Trimming pared 6 bases from V and 3 bases from J, leaving 14 bases between. This CDR3 region has 14 residues. CDR1 and CDR2 (germline): MNHEY, SMNVEV (reference sequence).

This rearrangement joins TRBV30 to TRBJ2-7, with a weak D call TRBD1 (6 bases). V lost 5 bases and J lost 1, with 12 bases in between. CDR1 and CDR2 (germline): GTSNPN, SVGIG (reference sequence). This CDR3 is 13 amino acids long. The CDR3 nucleotides are TGTGCCTGGGGACAGCTCTTTTCCTACGAGCAGTACTTC. Protein: CAWGQLFSYEQYF.

The chain joins TRBV4-3 to TRBJ2-2, with a tentative D call TRBD1 (7 bases). The V end lost 4 bases, the J end lost 5 bases, and 11 bases lay between the germline ends. Germline values: CDR1 LGHNA, CDR2 YSLEER. The CDR3 consists of 14 residues. The CDR3 coding sequence is TGCGCCAGCAGCCTCAGGGGGGTTACCGGGGAGCTGTTTTTT. It translates to CASSLRGVTGELFF.

The chain recombines TRBV7-2 with TRBJ2-3; 15 bases agree with TRBD2. The germline gives CDR1 SGHTA, CDR2 FQGNSA. J lost 4 bases, V lost 5 bases, and 10 bases had no gene match. This CDR3 contains 18 residues. CDR3 coding DNA: TGTGCCAGCAGCCCAGAGGGGACTAGCGGGGGGCCGCCAGATACGCAGTATTTT. It yields the protein CASSPEGTSGGPPDTQYF. Full variable domain (missing parts from reference TRBV7-2 and TRBJ2-3): GAGVSQSPSNKVTEKGKDVELRCDPISGHTALYWYRQSLGQGLEFLIYFQGNSAPDKSGLPSDRFSAERTGGSVSTLTIQRTQQEDSAVYLCASSPEGTSGGPPDTQYFGPGTRLTVL.

This clone showed up just once. J is TRBJ1-2 and V is TRBV5-4; a weak D match, TRBD1 (5 bases). V was trimmed by 4 bases and J by 8 bases, leaving 12 bases between them. Germline CDR1 reads SGHNT; CDR2 reads YYREEE (reference sequence). CDR3 size: 12 residues. The CDR3 bases are TGTGCCAGCAGCGTGGACATCCTAGGCTACACCTTC. Translation gives CASSVDILGYTF.

The genes are TRBV25-1 and TRBJ1-5, with 9 bases matching TRBD1. J lost 5 bases, V lost 3 bases, and 8 bases had no gene match. CDR3 length equals 16 residues. Germline V gene data show CDR1 as MGHDK and CDR2 as SYGVNS. DNA for the CDR3: TGTGCCAGCAGTGATGGGGGACAGGGAGGATATCAGCCCCAGCATTTT. Translated: CASSDGGQGGYQPQHF.